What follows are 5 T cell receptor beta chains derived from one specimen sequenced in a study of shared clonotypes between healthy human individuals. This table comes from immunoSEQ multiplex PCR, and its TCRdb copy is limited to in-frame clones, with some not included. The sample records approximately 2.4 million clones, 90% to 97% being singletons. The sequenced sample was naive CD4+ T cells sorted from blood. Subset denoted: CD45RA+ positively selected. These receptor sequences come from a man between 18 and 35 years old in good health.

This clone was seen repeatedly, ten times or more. CDR3 DNA: TGTGCCAGCAGCTGCCGCTGGGGCGGCTACACCTTC. It yields the protein CASSCRWGGYTF. This chain links TRBV5-7 with TRBJ1-2; the D gene is possibly TRBD1 (5 bases). TRBV5-7 is an open reading frame, and its role is uncertain. The CDR3 covers 12 residues. Trimming took 3 bases from V and 8 from J, leaving 11 bases between them.

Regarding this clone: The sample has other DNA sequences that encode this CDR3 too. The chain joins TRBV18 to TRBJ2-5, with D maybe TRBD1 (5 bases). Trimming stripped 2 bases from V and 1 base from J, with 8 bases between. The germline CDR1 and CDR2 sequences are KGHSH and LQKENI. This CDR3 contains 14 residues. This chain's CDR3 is CASSPRGSQETQYF. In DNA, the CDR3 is TGTGCCAGCTCACCAAGGGGCAGCCAAGAGACCCAGTACTTC.

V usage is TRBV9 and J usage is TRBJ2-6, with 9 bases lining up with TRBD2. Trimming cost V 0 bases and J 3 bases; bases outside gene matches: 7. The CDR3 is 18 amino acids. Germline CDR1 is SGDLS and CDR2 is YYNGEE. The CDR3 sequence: CASSVGNSGGYGANVLTF. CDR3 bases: TGTGCCAGCAGCGTAGGCAATAGCGGGGGATATGGGGCCAACGTCCTGACTTTC.

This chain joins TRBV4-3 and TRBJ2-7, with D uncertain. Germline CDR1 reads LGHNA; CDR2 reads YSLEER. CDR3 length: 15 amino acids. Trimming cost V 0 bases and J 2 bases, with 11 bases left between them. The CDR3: CASSQETAGTYEQYF. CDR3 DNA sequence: TGCGCCAGCAGCCAAGAAACAGCTGGGACCTACGAGCAGTACTTC.

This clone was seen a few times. CDR3 sequence (DNA): TGTGCCAGCACGACCTCCGGGGCCCCCTTTGAGCAGTACTTC. It codes for CASTTSGAPFEQYF. V gene TRBV25-1 combines with J gene TRBJ2-7; D may be TRBD1 or TRBD2 (5 bases each). The CDR3 has 14 residues. Trimming pared 7 bases from V and 7 bases from J, leaving 20 bases between. Germline values: CDR1 MGHDK, CDR2 SYGVNS.